The clone carrying this T cell receptor beta chain came up a few times. Its specificity is not known. This entry belongs to a study of spatial heterogeneity in lung cancer. Findings and caveats of the study: Mutation tallies in tumors tracked expanded intratumoral alpha and beta TCR counts.

Time point in this sample: sample taken at primary tumor resection. The V end was cut by 4 bases, the J end by 3 bases, with 12 bases between. This CDR3 region has 14 residues. The germline CDR1 and CDR2 sequences are MNHNS and SASEGT. TCRdb passed the 5' RACE reads through MiXCR, listing each CDR3 protein once. This table holds about 100,000 distinct CDR3 sequences, 4.4% found once. The TCR was taken from a male donor with early-stage non-small cell lung cancer. The genes are TRBV6-1 and TRBJ1-1; the D gene is possibly TRBD1 (6 bases). Sample: lung tumor tissue, taken at surgery. This CDR3 is CASSAPGVYTEAFF. The CDR3 DNA is TGTGCCAGCAGTGCCCCAGGGGTGTACACTGAAGCTTTCTTT.